The 4 T cell receptor beta chains given below trace back to one sample, sequenced in a study of beta chain features in type 1 diabetes. Study results and caveats: Across all four CD4+ subsets, people with type 1 diabetes showed modestly shorter TCRB CDR3s.

Isolated RNA was reverse transcribed in full, so expressed TCRB transcripts were sequenced. TCRdb's table, derived via immunoSEQ multiplex PCR, lists solely in-frame clones and lacks some. The sample has 250,000 to 300,000 clones; 20% to 25% are singletons. No antigen has been assigned to these receptors. Sequenced sample: naive CD4+ T cells from blood. The receptors were sampled from a woman aged 25 to 39 with type 1 diabetes.

CDR3 nucleotides: TGTGCCAGCAGCGTAGCTCCGACAGGTGGCTATGGCTACACCTTC. Translating gives CASSVAPTGGYGYTF. The chain employs TRBV9 and TRBJ1-2, with D perhaps TRBD1 (6 bases). Germline V gives CDR1 SGDLS, CDR2 YYNGEE. V was pared by 0 bases and J by 4 bases, with 13 bases between. This CDR3 is built from 15 residues.

Only a few counts were recorded for this clone. The chain recombines TRBV4-1 with TRBJ2-6, with TRBD1 matching 7 bases. With 4 bases clipped from V and 0 bases from J, the junction kept 9 bases outside the gene matches. The CDR3 length is 18 residues. The germline V gene encodes CDR1 MGHRA and CDR2 YSYEKL. This CDR3 reads CASSPRDRSVSGANVLTF. CDR3 sequence (DNA): TGCGCCAGCAGCCCCCGGGACAGATCCGTCTCTGGGGCCAACGTCCTGACTTTC.

This clone was counted between two and nine times. The chain couples TRBV18 to TRBJ1-5; 7 nucleotides align to TRBD1. V was pared by 4 bases and J by 0 bases, with 3 bases of the junction left unmatched. Germline V CDR1 and CDR2: KGHSH, LQKENI. This CDR3 comprises 15 residues. The DNA of the CDR3 is TGTGCCAGCTCACATGGGACAGATAGCAATCAGCCCCAGCATTTT. Translating gives CASSHGTDSNQPQHF. Variable domain in full (rest from reference TRBV18 and TRBJ1-5): NAGVMQNPRHLVRRRGQEARLRCSPMKGHSHVYWYRQLPEEGLKFMVYLQKENIIDESGMPKERFSAEFPKEGPSILRIQQVVRGDSAAYFCASSHGTDSNQPQHFGDGTRLSIL.

This clone was counted only a few times. The chain has TRBV19 and TRBJ2-5; TRBD2 is a possible D gene (6 bases). Trimming shortened V by 6 bases and J by 1 base, and 15 bases separated the two germline ends. Germline V gene sequence: CDR1 LNHDA, CDR2 SQIVND (reference sequence). CDR3 length: 15 residues. The CDR3 protein is CASRRRGRVQETQYF. DNA for the CDR3: TGTGCCAGTAGGCGGCGGGGACGGGTCCAAGAGACCCAGTACTTC.